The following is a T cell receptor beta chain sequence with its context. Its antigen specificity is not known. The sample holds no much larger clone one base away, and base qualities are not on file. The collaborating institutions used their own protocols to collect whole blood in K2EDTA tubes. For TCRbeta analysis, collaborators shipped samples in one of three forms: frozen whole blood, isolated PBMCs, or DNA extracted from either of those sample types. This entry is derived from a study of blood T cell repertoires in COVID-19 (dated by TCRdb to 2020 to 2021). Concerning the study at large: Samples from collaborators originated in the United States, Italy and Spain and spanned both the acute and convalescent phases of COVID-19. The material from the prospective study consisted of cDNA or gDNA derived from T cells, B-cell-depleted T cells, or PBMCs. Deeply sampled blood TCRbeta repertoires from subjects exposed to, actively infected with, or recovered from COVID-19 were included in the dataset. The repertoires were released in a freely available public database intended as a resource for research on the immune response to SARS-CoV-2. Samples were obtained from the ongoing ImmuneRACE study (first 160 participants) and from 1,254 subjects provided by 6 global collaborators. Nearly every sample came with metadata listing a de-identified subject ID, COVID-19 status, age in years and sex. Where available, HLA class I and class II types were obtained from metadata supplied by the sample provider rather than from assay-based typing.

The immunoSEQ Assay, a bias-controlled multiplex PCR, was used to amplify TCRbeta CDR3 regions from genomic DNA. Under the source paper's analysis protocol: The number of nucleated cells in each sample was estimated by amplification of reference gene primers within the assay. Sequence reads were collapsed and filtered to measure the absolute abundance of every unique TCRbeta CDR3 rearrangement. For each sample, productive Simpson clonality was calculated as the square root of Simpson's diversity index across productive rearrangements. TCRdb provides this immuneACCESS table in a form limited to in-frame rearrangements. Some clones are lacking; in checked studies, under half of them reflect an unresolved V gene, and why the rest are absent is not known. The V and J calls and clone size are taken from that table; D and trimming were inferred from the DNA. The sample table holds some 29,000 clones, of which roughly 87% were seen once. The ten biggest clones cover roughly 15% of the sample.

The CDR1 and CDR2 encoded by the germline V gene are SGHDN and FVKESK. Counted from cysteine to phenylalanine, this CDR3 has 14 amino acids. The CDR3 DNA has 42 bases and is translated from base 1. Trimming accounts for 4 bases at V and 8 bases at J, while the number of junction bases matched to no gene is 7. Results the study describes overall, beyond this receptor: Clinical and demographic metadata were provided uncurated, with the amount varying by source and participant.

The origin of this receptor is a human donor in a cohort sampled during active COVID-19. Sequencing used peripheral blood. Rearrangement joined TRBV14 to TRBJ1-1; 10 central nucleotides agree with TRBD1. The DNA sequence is TGTGCCAGCAGCCCCCGGGACAGGGGAGCGGAAGCTTTCTTT. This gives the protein CASSPRDRGAEAFF.